The 8 T cell receptor beta chains given below trace back to one sample, sequenced in a study of cytomegalovirus exposure and HLA in healthy donors. Both 60 Vbeta primers and 13 Jbeta primers went into the PCR. Produced via immunoSEQ multiplex PCR; TCRdb's table is partial and in-frame only. The sample lists around 150,000 clones, approximately 82% occurring once. Sample: PBMCs. All receptors come from a male donor in good health and CMV-seropositive.

V is TRBV11-2 and J is TRBJ2-3; D remains unclear. V lost 5 bases and J lost 4, with 7 bases in between. This CDR3 region has 12 residues. Germline CDR1 SGHAT, CDR2 FQNNGV. CDR3 amino acids: CASSPPADTQYF. In nucleotides, the CDR3 is TGTGCCAGCAGCCCCCCGGCAGATACGCAGTATTTT.

This clone has a single count. The chain joins TRBV5-1 to TRBJ1-1; D may be TRBD1 (6 bases). The CDR3 loop spans 14 amino acids. CDR1 is SGHRS and CDR2 is YFSETQ in the germline V gene. Trimming left V 3 bases short and J 6 bases short, with 15 bases between. CDR3 bases: TGCGCCAGCAGCTCCGCAGGGACATCAGCTGAAGCTTTCTTT. Translating gives CASSSAGTSAEAFF.

This chain uses TRBV11-2 with TRBJ1-4, with D hard to call. There are 12 residues in the CDR3. The germline CDR1 and CDR2 sequences are SGHAT and FQNNGV. V was shortened by 5 bases and J by 7 bases, with 8 bases between the two germline ends. The DNA for the CDR3 is TGTGCCAGCAGCAAGCCAGGTGAAAAACTGTTTTTT. Encoded protein: CASSKPGEKLFF. The full variable domain, completed using reference TRBV11-2 and TRBJ1-4, is EAGVAQSPRYKIIEKRQSVAFWCNPISGHATLYWYQQILGQGPKLLIQFQNNGVVDDSQLPKDRFSAERLKGVDSTLKIQPAKLEDSAVYLCASSKPGEKLFFGSGTQLSVL.

The V and J genes are TRBV5-4 and TRBJ2-1; D gene ambiguous. The germline V gene has CDR1 SGHNT and CDR2 YYREEE (reference sequence). This CDR3 has 14 residues. Trimming took 4 bases from V and 5 from J, leaving 13 bases between them. In DNA, the CDR3 is TGTGCCAGCAGCGGAATACAGACAAACAATGAGCAGTTCTTC. As protein: CASSGIQTNNEQFF.

V usage is TRBV19 and J usage is TRBJ1-2; 9 positions match TRBD1. The CDR3 sequence is 18 residues long. V gave up 6 bases and J gave up 1 base; unmatched junction bases: 15. Germline V gives CDR1 LNHDA, CDR2 SQIVND (reference sequence). CDR3 in DNA: TGTGCCAGTAGCGGACTCTACAGGGGGCGCAACGATAACTATGGCTACACCTTC. Its translation is CASSGLYRGRNDNYGYTF.

This sequence joins TRBV7-2 and TRBJ2-1, with 7 bases lining up with TRBD1. V gave up 1 base and J gave up 6 bases; unmatched junction bases: 6. The CDR3 is made up of 15 amino acids. CDR1 and CDR2 (germline): SGHTA, FQGNSA. DNA of the CDR3: TGTGCCAGCAGCTTAGGGAGAGGGGGCCGCAATGAGCAGTTCTTC. Translated, it gives CASSLGRGGRNEQFF.

The rearrangement joins TRBV27 to TRBJ1-1, with D perhaps TRBD1 (5 bases). Germline assignment: CDR1 MNHEY and CDR2 SMNVEV (reference sequence). This CDR3 has 14 residues. V was pared by 2 bases and J by 1 base, with 8 bases between. The DNA of the CDR3 is TGTGCCAGCAGTTTAAGGACAAGGAACACTGAAGCTTTCTTT. Amino acids: CASSLRTRNTEAFF.

Of note for this clone: Other DNA sequences in the same sample also yield this CDR3. As DNA, the CDR3 is TGTGCCTGGAGTCGGCAGGGGAGTCAGCCCCAGCATTTT. It translates to CAWSRQGSQPQHF. The V gene is TRBV30, the J gene TRBJ1-5; perhaps TRBD1 as D (6 bases). The CDR3 totals 13 residues. V shed 2 bases and J shed 6 bases, with 11 bases lying between them. CDR1 GTSNPN and CDR2 SVGIG come from the germline V gene (reference sequence).